A selection of T cell receptor beta chains follows, all from one sample in a study of blood T cell repertoires in COVID-19. Profiling relied on immunoSEQ multiplex PCR, and the TCRdb table lists in-frame clones only, not all of them. The profile shows 330,000 or so clones, roughly 87% of them singletons. Source material: PBMCs or T cells enriched from blood (not recorded which). These receptors were collected from a woman aged 25 to 45 who had recovered from COVID-19. Both conserved end residues are part of each CDR3. The D gene is left open where the match is weak. Clone size is stated in some rows and not others, as once, few, many or a class when expanded.

TGTGCCAGCAGTTTAGACTACAGGGGCATTCAGTACTTC	CASSLDYRGIQYF	TRBD1	NA	TRBV27	TRBJ2-4
TGTGCCAGCAGCTACGACAGGGCTGGCCACAATGAGCAGTTCTTC	CASSYDRAGHNEQFF	TRBD1	NA	TRBV7-9	TRBJ2-1
TGCAGCGTCGCTACTTTCCAGGGGGCGAACACTGAAGCTTTCTTT	CSVATFQGANTEAFF	TRBD1	few	TRBV29-1	TRBJ1-1
TGTGCCAGCACACTTGGGGGCCCTTCGGCTTTTGAGCAGTTCTTC	CASTLGGPSAFEQFF	NA	NA	TRBV28	TRBJ2-1
TGTGCCAGCAGCCAAGGGAAGCATGCTCTAGAGTTTTTT	CASSQGKHALEFF	NA	NA	TRBV14	TRBJ1-4
TGTGCCAGCAGTTTATTGAGGAGGGCGGCGTATAATTCACCCCTCCACTTT	CASSLLRRAAYNSPLHF	NA	few	TRBV27	TRBJ1-6
TGTGCCAGCAGCTCCCGTTGGCAGGGGGCATATGGCTACACCTTC	CASSSRWQGAYGYTF	TRBD1	NA	TRBV5-6	TRBJ1-2
TGTGCCAGCAGCGAGACTAGCGGGACTTACAATGAGCAGTTCTTC	CASSETSGTYNEQFF	TRBD2	NA	TRBV7-2	TRBJ2-1
TGTGCCAGCACATCCGGAAACACCATATATTTT	CASTSGNTIYF	NA	NA	TRBV6-5	TRBJ1-3
TGCGCCAGCAGCCAAAGAACAGGGAGTGGAGAGACCCAGTACTTC	CASSQRTGSGETQYF	NA	NA	TRBV4-1	TRBJ2-5
TGCAGCGTGGAGGGAGGCCATAACCCGGGGACCCAGTACTTC	CSVEGGHNPGTQYF	NA	NA	TRBV29-1	TRBJ2-5
TGTGCCAGCAGCCCTGCGGCTAGCGGAAGAGGGAATGAGCAGTTCTTC	CASSPAASGRGNEQFF	TRBD2	NA	TRBV7-9	TRBJ2-1
TGCGCCAGCAGCTTGGAATTTCGCGGGAGCTACAATGAGCAGTTCTTC	CASSLEFRGSYNEQFF	TRBD2	NA	TRBV5-1	TRBJ2-1
TGTGCCAGCAGTTTGGGGCGCGGGGGGACCCAGTACTTC	CASSLGRGGTQYF	TRBD2	NA	TRBV7-3	TRBJ2-5
TGTGCCACCAGCAGAGTTATCTTTTCCCGCTCAGGAGAGACCCAGTACTTC	CATSRVIFSRSGETQYF	NA	once	TRBV15	TRBJ2-5
TGCGCCAGCAGCCAAGGGACAGGGGTATGGGGCTACACCTTC	CASSQGTGVWGYTF	TRBD1	NA	TRBV4-1	TRBJ1-2
TGTGCCAGCATTCCGATCCGGGGTAAAGATGAAAAACTGTTTTTT	CASIPIRGKDEKLFF	NA	NA	TRBV28	TRBJ1-4
TGTGCCACTTCATCAGGGTTCGATCAGCCCCAGCATTTT	CATSSGFDQPQHF	NA	NA	TRBV5-5	TRBJ1-5
TGTGCCTGGAGTGCGGGACAGGGGAGCACTGAAGCTTTCTTT	CAWSAGQGSTEAFF	TRBD1	NA	TRBV30	TRBJ1-1
TGTGCCATCAGTCCAAGGGGGCCTTACGAGCAGTACTTC	CAISPRGPYEQYF	TRBD1	NA	TRBV10-3	TRBJ2-7
TGTGCCACCAGCCATCTATCGGGCTCCTACAATGAGCAGTTCTTC	CATSHLSGSYNEQFF	NA	NA	TRBV24-1	TRBJ2-1
TGTGCCAGCAGCTCCGGGATCCCGGGGAAAGGCTACACCTTC	CASSSGIPGKGYTF	NA	NA	TRBV14	TRBJ1-2